This T cell receptor (beta chain) was retrieved from a study of cytomegalovirus exposure and HLA in healthy donors. V was cut by 1 base and J by 8 bases, with 12 bases left in between. Per germline, CDR1 MNHNS and CDR2 SASEGT. The CDR3 has 14 residues. A multiplex PCR was run with 60 Vbeta primers and 13 Jbeta primers. The repertoire was sequenced with immunoSEQ multiplex PCR; TCRdb's copy has only in-frame clones and lacks some. In total, the table holds approximately 110,000 clones. The receptor was isolated from a man aged 30-40 years in good health and CMV-seronegative. The material sequenced was PBMCs. The chain carries TRBV6-1 and TRBJ2-4; D may be TRBD2 (6 bases). The CDR3 nucleotides read TGTGCCAGCAGTGAAGGCGGGAAGGGAGACATTCAGTACTTC. It codes for CASSEGGKGDIQYF.